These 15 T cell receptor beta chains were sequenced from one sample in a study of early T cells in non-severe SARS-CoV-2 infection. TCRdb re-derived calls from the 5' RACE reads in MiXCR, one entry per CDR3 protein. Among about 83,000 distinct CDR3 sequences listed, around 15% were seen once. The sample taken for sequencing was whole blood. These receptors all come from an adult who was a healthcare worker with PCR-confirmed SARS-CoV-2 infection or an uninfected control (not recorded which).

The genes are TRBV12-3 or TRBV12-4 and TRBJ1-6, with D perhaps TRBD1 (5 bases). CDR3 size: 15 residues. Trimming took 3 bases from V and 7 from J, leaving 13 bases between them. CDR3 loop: CASSFPGALNSPLHF. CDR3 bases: TGTGCCAGCAGTTTTCCTGGGGCACTAAATTCACCCCTCCACTTT.

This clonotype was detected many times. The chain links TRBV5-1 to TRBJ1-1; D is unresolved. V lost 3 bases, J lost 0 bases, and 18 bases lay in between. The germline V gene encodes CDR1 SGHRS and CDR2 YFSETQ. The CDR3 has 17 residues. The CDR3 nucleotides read TGCGCCAGCAGCTCCCCTTCGGGAGAAGACTTGAACACTGAAGCTTTCTTT. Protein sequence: CASSSPSGEDLNTEAFF.

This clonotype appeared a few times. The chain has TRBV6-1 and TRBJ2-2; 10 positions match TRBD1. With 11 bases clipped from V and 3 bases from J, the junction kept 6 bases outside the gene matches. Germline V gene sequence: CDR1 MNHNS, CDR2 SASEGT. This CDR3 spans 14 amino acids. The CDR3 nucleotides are TGTGCCTGCCGGGACAGGGGTTACACCGGGGAGCTGTTTTTT. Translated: CACRDRGYTGELFF.

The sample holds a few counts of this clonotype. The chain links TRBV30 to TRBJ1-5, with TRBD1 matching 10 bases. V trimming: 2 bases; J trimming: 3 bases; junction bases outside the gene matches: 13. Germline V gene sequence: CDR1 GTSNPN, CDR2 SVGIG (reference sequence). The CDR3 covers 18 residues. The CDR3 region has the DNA TGTGCCTGGAGTCAAACGCGGACAGGGGGGCATTACAATCAGCCCCAGCATTTT. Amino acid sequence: CAWSQTRTGGHYNQPQHF. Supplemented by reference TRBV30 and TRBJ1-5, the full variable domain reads SQTIHQWPATLVQPVGSPLSLECTVEGTSNPNLYWYRQAAGRGLQLLFYSVGIGQISSEVPQNLSASRPQDRQFILSSKKLLLSDSGFYLCAWSQTRTGGHYNQPQHFGDGTRLSIL.

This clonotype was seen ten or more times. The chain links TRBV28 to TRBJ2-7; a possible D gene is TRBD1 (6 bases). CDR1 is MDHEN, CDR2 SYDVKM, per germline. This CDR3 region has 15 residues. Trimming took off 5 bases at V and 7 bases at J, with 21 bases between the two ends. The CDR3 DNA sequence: TGTGCCAGCAGTCCTACCGGGACATTGTCTAAGGAGCAGTACTTC. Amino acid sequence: CASSPTGTLSKEQYF.

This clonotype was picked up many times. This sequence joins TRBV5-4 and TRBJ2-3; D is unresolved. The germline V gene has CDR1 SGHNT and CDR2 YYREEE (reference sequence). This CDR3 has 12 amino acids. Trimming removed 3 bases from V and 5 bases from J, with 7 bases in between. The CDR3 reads CASSSPVDTQYF. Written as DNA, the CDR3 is TGTGCCAGCAGCTCTCCGGTAGATACGCAGTATTTT.

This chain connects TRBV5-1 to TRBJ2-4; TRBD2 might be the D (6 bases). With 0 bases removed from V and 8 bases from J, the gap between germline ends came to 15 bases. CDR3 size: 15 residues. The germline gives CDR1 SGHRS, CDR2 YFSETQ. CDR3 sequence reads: CASSLGGTARDIQYF. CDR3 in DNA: TGCGCCAGCAGCTTGGGCGGGACCGCCCGAGACATTCAGTACTTC.

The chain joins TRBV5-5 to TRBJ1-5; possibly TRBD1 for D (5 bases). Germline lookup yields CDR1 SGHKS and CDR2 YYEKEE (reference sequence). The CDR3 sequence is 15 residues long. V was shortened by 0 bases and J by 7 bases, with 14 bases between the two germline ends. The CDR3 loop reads CASSLAAGKVQPQHF. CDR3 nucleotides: TGTGCCAGCAGCTTGGCGGCAGGGAAAGTGCAGCCCCAGCATTTT.

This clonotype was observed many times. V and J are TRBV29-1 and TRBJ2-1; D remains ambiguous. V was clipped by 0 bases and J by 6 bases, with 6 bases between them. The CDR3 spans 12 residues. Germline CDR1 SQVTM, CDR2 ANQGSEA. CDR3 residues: CSVEEASNEQFF. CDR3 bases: TGCAGCGTTGAAGAAGCGAGCAATGAGCAGTTCTTC.

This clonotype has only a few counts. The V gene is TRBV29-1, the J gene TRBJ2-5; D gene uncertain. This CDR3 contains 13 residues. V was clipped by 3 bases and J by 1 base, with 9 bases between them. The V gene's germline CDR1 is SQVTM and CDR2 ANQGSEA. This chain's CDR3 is CSVERHRQETQYF. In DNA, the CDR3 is TGCAGCGTTGAGAGGCACCGCCAAGAGACCCAGTACTTC.

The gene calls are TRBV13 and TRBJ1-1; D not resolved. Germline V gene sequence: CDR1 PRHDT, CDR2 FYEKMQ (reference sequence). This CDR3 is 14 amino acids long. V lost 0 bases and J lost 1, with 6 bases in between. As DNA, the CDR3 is TGTGCCAGCAGCTTAGGCGTTTGGAACACTGAAGCTTTCTTT. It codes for CASSLGVWNTEAFF.

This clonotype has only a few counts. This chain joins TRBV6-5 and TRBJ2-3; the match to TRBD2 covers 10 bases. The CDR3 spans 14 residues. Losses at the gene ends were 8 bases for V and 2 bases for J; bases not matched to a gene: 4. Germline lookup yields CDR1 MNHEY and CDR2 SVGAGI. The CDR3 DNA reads TGTGCCAGCGGACTAGCGGAGTTCACAGATACGCAGTATTTT. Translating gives CASGLAEFTDTQYF.

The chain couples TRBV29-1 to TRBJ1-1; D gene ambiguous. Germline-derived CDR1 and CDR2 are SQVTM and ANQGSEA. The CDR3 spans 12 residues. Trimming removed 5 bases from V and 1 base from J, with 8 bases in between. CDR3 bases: TGCAGCGTTACAAGTCCGAACACTGAAGCTTTCTTT. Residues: CSVTSPNTEAFF.

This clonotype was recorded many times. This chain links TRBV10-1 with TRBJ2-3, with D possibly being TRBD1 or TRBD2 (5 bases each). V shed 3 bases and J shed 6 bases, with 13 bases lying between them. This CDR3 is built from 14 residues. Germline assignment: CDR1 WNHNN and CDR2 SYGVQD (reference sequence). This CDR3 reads CASSEGDVLDTQYF. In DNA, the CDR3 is TGCGCCAGCAGTGAAGGGGACGTATTGGATACGCAGTATTTT.

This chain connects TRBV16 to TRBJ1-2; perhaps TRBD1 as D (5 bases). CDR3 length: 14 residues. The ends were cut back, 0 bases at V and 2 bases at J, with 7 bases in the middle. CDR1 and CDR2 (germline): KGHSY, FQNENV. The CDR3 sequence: CASSQSGTNYGYTF. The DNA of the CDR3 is TGTGCCAGCAGCCAATCAGGGACGAACTATGGCTACACCTTC.